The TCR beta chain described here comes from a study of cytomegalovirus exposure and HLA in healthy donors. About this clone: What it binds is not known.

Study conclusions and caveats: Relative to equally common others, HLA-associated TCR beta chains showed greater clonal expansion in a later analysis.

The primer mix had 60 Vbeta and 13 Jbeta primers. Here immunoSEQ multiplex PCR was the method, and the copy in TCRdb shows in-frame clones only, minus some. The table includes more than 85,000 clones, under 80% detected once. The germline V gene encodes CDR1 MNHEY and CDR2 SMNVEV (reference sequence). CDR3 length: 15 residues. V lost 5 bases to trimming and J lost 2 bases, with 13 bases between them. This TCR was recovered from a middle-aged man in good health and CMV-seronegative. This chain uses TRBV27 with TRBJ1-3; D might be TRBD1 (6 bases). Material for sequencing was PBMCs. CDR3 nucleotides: TGTGCCAGCAGTAGAAACAGGGCGGCTGGAAACACCATATATTTT. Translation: CASSRNRAAGNTIYF.